What follows is one TCR beta chain and its context. What it binds is unknown. The assay was immunoSEQ multiplex PCR, and TCRdb's table has in-frame clones only and misses some. The sample records about 120,000 clones, approximately 96% being singletons. This sample is drawn from a study of graft-versus-host responses after intestinal transplantation. Study information: Anti-thymocyte globulin induction preceded two to three years of tacrolimus and steroid maintenance in all recipients. Overall study findings and caveats: Some patients had graft-donor T cell macrochimerism, and their allografts showed high graft-versus-host to host-versus-graft clonal ratios.

In germline, CDR1 is MDHEN, CDR2 SYDVKM. The CDR3 extends over 10 amino acids. Between the trimmed V and J ends, which lost 6 bases and 5 bases, there was a span of 4 bases. The clonotype comes from a human donor who received an intestinal transplant. The starting material was unstimulated CD8+ T cells sorted from spleen or lymph node cells, obtained before intestinal transplant. The rearrangement links TRBV28 to TRBJ1-2; D is unclear. DNA for the CDR3: TGTGCCAGCAGCCAATATGGCTACACCTTC. Its protein is CASSQYGYTF.